Below, 2 T cell receptor beta chains from the same sample are listed, as sequenced in a study of cytomegalovirus exposure and HLA in healthy donors. The PCR employed 60 Vbeta primers together with 13 Jbeta primers. The method was immunoSEQ multiplex PCR; TCRdb's version includes in-frame clones alone and lacks a portion of them. The sample holds 150,000 to 200,000 clones, approximately 83% seen once. The sample was PBMCs. The receptors were sampled from a man younger than 30 in good health and CMV-seropositive.

The chain couples TRBV10-3 to TRBJ1-1, with 9 bases matching TRBD1. V lost 2 bases to trimming and J lost 1 base; unmatched junction nucleotides: 5. This CDR3 comprises 16 residues. Germline V gene sequence: CDR1 ENHRY, CDR2 SYGVKD. The CDR3 region has the DNA TGTGCCATCAGTGAGGGGACAGGGCAGGCGAACACTGAAGCTTTCTTT. Its protein product is CAISEGTGQANTEAFF.

This chain connects TRBV6-5 to TRBJ2-1; 7 nucleotides agree with TRBD2. J gave up 3 bases and V 10 bases, and 9 bases lay outside the gene matches. The V gene's germline CDR1 is MNHEY and CDR2 SVGAGI. The CDR3 is 14 amino acids. The CDR3 spells CATTTAGNYNEQFF. The CDR3 nucleotides are TGTGCCACCACCACAGCGGGGAACTACAATGAGCAGTTCTTC.